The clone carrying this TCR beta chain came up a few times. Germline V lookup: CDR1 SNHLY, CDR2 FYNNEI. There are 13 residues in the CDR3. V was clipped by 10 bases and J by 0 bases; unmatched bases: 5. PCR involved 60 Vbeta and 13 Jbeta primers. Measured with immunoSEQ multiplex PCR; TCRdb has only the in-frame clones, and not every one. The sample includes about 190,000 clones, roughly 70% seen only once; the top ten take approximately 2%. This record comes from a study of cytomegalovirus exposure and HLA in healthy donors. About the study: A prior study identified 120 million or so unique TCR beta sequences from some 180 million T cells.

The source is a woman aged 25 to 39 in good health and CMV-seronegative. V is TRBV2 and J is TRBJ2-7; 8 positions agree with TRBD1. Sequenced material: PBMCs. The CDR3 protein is CATGGSDSYEQYF. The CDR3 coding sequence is TGTGCCACAGGGGGCTCCGACTCCTACGAGCAGTACTTC.